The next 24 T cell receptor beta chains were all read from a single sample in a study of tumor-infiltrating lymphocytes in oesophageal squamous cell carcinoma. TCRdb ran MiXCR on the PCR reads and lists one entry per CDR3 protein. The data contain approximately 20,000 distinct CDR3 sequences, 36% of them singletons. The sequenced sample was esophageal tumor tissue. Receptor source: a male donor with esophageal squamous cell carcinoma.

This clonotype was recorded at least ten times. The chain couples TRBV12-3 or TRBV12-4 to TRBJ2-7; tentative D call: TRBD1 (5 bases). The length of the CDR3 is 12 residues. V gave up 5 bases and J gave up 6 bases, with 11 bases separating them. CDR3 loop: CASSPTASEQYF. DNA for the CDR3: TGTGCCAGCAGTCCGACAGCCTCCGAGCAGTACTTC.

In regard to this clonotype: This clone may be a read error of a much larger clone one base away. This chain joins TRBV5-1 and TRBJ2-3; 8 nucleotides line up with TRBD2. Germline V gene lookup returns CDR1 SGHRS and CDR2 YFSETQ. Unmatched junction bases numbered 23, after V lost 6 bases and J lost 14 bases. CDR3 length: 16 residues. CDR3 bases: TGCGCCAGCACGAGTTCCGGGAGGGCCGACACCGGGGAGCTGTATTTT. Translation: CASTSSGRADTGELYF. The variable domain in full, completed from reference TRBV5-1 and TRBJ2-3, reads KAGVTQTPRYLIKTRGQQVTLSCSPISGHRSVSWYQQTPGQGLQFLFEYFSETQRNKGNFPGRFSGRQFSNSRSEMNVSTLELGDSALYLCASTSSGRADTGELYFGPGTRLTVL.

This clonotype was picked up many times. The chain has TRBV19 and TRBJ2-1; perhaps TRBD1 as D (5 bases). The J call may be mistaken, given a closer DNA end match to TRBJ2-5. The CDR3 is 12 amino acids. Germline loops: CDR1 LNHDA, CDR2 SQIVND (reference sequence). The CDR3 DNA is TGTGCCAGTAGAGGGGATTTGGAGACCCAGTACTTC. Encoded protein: CASRGDLETQYF.

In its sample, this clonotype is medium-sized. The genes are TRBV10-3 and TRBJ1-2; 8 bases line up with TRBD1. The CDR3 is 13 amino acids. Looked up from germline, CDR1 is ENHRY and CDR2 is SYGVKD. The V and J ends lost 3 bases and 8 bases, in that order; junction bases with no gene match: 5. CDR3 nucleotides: TGTGCCATCAGTGAACAGGGGGTCGAGGGCTACACCTTC. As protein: CAISEQGVEGYTF.

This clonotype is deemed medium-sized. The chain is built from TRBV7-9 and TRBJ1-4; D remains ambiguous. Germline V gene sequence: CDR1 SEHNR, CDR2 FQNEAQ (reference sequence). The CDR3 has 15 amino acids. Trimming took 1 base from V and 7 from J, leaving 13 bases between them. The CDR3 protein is CASSLVNVGSEKLFF. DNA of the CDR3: TGTGCCAGCAGCTTAGTAAACGTGGGGAGTGAAAAACTGTTTTTT. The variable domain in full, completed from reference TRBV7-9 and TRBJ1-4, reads DTGVSQNPRHKITKRGQNVTFRCDPISEHNRLYWYRQTLGQGPEFLTYFQNEAQLEKSRLLSDRFSAERPKGSFSTLEIQRTEQGDSAMYLCASSLVNVGSEKLFFGSGTQLSVL.

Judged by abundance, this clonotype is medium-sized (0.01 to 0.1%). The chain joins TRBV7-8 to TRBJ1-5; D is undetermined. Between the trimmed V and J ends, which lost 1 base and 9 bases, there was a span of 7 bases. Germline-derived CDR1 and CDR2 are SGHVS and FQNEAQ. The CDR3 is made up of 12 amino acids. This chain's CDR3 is CASSLGEMPQHF. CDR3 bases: TGTGCCAGCAGCTTAGGGGAGATGCCCCAGCATTTT.

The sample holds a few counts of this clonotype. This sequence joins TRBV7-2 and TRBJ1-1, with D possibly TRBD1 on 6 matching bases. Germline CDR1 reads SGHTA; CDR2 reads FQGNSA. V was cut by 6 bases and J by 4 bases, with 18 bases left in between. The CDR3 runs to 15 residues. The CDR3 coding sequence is TGTGCCAGCAGTTCTTATGGGGGGGCTAGCACTGAAGCTTTCTTT. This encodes CASSSYGGASTEAFF.

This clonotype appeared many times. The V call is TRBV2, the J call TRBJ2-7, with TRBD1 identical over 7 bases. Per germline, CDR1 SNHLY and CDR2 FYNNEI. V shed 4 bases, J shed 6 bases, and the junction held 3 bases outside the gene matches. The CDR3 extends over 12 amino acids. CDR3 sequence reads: CASSGQGSEQYF. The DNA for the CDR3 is TGTGCCAGCAGTGGACAGGGATCCGAGCAGTACTTC.

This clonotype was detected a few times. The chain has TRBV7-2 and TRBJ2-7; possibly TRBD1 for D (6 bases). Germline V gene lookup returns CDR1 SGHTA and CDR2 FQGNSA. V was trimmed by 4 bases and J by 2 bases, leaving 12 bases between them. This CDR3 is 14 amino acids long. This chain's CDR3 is CASSSDSDTYEQYF. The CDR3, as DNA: TGTGCCAGCAGCTCGGACAGCGACACCTACGAGCAGTACTTC. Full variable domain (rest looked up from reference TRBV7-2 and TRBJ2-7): GAGVSQSPSNKVTEKGKDVELRCDPISGHTALYWYRQSLGQGLEFLIYFQGNSAPDKSGLPSDRFSAERTGGSVSTLTIQRTQQEDSAVYLCASSSDSDTYEQYFGPGTRLTVT.

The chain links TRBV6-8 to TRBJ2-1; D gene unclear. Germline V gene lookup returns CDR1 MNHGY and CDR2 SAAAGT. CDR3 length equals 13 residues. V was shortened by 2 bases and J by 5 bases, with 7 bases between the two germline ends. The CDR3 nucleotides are TGTGCCAGCAGTTACGTCACCCACAATGAGCAGTTCTTC. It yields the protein CASSYVTHNEQFF.

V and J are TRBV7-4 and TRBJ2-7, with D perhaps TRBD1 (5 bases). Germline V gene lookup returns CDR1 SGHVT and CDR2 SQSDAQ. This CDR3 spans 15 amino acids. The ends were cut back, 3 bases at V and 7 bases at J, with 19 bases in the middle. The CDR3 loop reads CASSLGPAAYNEQYF. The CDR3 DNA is TGTGCCAGCAGCTTGGGGCCTGCGGCCTACAATGAGCAGTACTTC.

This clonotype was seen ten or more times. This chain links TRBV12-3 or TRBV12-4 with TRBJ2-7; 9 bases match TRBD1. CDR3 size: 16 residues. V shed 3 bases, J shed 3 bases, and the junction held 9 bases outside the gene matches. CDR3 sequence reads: CASSFGKDRGLYEQYF. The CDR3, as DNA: TGTGCCAGCAGTTTTGGGAAGGACAGGGGTCTCTACGAGCAGTACTTC.

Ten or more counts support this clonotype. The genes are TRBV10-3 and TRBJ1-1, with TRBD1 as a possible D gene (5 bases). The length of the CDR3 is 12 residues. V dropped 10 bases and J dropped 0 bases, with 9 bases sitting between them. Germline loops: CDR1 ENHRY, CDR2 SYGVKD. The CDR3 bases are TGTGCCACCAGGACAATGAACACTGAAGCTTTCTTT. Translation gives CATRTMNTEAFF.

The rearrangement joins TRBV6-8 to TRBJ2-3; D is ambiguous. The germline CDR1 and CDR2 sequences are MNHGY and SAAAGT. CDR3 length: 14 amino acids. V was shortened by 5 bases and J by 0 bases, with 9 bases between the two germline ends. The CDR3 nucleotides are TGTGCCAGCAGTCCCACCGATAGCACAGATACGCAGTATTTT. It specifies CASSPTDSTDTQYF.

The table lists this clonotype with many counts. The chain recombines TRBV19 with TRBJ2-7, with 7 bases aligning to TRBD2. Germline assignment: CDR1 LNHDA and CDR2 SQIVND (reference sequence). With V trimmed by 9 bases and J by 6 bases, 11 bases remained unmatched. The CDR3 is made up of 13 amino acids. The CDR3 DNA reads TGTGCCAGCCGATCATGGGGAGGGATCGAGCAGTACTTC. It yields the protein CASRSWGGIEQYF.

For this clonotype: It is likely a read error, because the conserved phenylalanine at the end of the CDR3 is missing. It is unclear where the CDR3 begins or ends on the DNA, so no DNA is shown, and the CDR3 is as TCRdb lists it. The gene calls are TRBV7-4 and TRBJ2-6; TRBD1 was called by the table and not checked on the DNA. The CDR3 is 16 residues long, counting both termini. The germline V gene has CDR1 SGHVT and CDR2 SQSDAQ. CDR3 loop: CASSLAVSRGEQYFGA.

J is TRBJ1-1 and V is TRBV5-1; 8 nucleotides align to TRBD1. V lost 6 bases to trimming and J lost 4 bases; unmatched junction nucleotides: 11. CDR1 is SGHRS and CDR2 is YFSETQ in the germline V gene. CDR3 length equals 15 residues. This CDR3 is CASTRLTGGSTEAFF. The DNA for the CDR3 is TGCGCCAGCACCCGCCTCACAGGGGGAAGCACTGAAGCTTTCTTT.

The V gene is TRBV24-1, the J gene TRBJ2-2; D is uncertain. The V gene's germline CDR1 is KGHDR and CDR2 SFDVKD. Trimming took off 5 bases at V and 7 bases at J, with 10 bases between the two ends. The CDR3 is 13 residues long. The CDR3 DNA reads TGTGCCACCAGTGGTCTAGTGGGCGGGGAGCTGTTTTTT. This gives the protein CATSGLVGGELFF.

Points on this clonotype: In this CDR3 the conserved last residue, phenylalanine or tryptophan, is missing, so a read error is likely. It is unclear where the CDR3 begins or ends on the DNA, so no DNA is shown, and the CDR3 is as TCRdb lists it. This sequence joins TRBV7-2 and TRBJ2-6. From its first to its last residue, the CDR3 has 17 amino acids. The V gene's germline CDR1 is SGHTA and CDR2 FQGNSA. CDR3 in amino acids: CASSRRRSGANVLTFGA.

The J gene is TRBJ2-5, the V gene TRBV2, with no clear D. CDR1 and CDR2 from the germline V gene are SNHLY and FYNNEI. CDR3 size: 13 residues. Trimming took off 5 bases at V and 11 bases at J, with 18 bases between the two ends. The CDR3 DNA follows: TGTGCCAGCAGTTACGGGCCCGACATGGAGCAGTACTTC. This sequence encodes CASSYGPDMEQYF.

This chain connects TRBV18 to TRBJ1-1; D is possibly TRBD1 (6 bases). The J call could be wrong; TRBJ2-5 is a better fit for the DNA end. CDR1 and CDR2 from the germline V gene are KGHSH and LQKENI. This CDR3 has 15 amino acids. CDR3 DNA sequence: TGTGCCAGCTCACCGCGGGCAGGGGTCGGAGAGACCCAGTACTTC. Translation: CASSPRAGVGETQYF.

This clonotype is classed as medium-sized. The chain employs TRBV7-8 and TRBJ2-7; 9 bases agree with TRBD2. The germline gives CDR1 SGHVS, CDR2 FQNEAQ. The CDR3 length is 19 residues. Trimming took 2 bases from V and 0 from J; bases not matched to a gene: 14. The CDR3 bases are TGTGCCAGCAGCTTAAAGGGTGGGGCTAGCGGGGCATACTCCTACGAGCAGTACTTC. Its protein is CASSLKGGASGAYSYEQYF. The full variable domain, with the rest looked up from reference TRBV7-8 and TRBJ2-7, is GAGVSQSPRYKVAKRGQDVALRCDPISGHVSLFWYQQALGQGPEFLTYFQNEAQLDKSGLPSDRFFAERPEGSVSTLKIQRTQQEDSAVYLCASSLKGGASGAYSYEQYFGPGTRLTVT.

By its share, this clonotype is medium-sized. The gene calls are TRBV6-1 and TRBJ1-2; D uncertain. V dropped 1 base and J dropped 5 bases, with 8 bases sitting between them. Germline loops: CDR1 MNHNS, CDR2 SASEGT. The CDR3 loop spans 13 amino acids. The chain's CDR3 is CASSEGAGYGYTF. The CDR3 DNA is TGTGCCAGCAGTGAAGGGGCAGGTTATGGCTACACCTTC.

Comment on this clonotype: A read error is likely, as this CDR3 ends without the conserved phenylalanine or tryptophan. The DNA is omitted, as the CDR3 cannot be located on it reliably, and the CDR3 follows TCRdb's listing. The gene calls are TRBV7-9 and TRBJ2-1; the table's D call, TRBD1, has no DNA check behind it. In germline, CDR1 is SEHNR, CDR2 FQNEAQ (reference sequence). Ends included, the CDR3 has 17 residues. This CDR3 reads CASSLSGGLNYGYTFGS.